The source of this TCR beta chain is a study of T cells in Graves' hyperthyroidism and ophthalmopathy. The ends were cut back, 1 base at V and 5 bases at J, with 6 bases in the middle. CDR1 and CDR2 from the germline V gene are SGHAT and FQNNGV. The CDR3 spans 12 residues. Ophthalmopathy cases scored 3 or more on the Clinical Activity Score and 4 or more on NOSPECS grade, with duration below 3 months. Uncontrolled infections, other autoimmune diseases, pregnancy or lactation led to exclusion of patients. Diagnostic decisions used clinical symptoms, serum thyroxine and TRAb, thyroid ultrasound and orbital computed tomography. At least ten counts were recorded for this clonotype. The source material, RNA transcripts, was used to amplify TCR beta CDR3 regions. First-round RT-PCR of the TCR CDR3 relied on the HTBI primer set. TCRdb re-analysed the multiplex PCR reads in MiXCR, keeping a single row per CDR3 protein. Here the sample spans roughly 40,000 distinct CDR3 sequences, 52% being singletons.

The clonotype comes from a man aged 40-50 years with Graves' ophthalmopathy. Source material: blood. The chain combines TRBV11-2 with TRBJ2-7, with D perhaps being TRBD1 or TRBD2 (5 bases each). The CDR3 coding sequence is TGTGCCAGCAGCTTAGGGGGGAACGAGCAGTACTTC. It yields the protein CASSLGGNEQYF.